These 13 T cell receptor beta chains were all obtained from the same sample, sequenced in a study of blood T cell repertoires in COVID-19. Here immunoSEQ multiplex PCR was the method, and the copy in TCRdb shows in-frame clones only, minus some. Of hundreds of thousands of clones in the sample, roughly 90% are singletons; the top ten hold about 1.7%. The sequencing input was PBMCs or T cells enriched from blood (not recorded which). These receptor sequences come from a woman between 18 and 30 years old with acute COVID-19.

V usage is TRBV29-1 and J usage is TRBJ2-7; 8 bases are a match to TRBD2. The CDR3 is made up of 13 amino acids. Germline CDR1 is SQVTM and CDR2 is ANQGSEA. The ends lost 3 bases at V and 6 bases at J; junction bases unmatched: 7. CDR3 in DNA: TGCAGCGTTGATAGCGGGAATAGTTTCGAGCAGTACTTC. It specifies CSVDSGNSFEQYF.

The gene calls are TRBV10-2 and TRBJ2-2, with D possibly being TRBD2 (6 bases). The CDR3 is 17 amino acids. The ends were cut back, 9 bases at V and 7 bases at J, with 27 bases in the middle. Germline values: CDR1 WSHSY, CDR2 SAAADI. The DNA for the CDR3 is TGCGCCAGTAAAAAGACTAGGTCCCTCGAGAGGGGCGGGGAGCTGTTTTTT. It yields the protein CASKKTRSLERGGELFF.

V is TRBV6-5 and J is TRBJ2-7, with TRBD2 matching over 7 bases. CDR1 and CDR2 (germline): MNHEY, SVGAGI. The CDR3 runs to 12 residues. After removal of 9 bases from V and 0 bases from J, the junction contained 2 bases not matched to a gene. CDR3 amino acids: CASRDYSYEQYF. The CDR3 nucleotides read TGTGCCAGTCGGGACTACTCCTACGAGCAGTACTTC.

The gene calls are TRBV25-1 and TRBJ2-1; 7 bases agree with TRBD2. J was trimmed by 0 bases and V by 2 bases; bases with no gene match: 4. From germline, CDR1 is MGHDK and CDR2 SYGVNS. The CDR3 length is 16 residues. The CDR3 coding sequence is TGTGCCAGCAGTGAAAGTGGCGGGAGCTCCTACAATGAGCAGTTCTTC. As protein: CASSESGGSSYNEQFF.

The chain couples TRBV5-1 to TRBJ2-1, with D unclear. The V end lost 4 bases, the J end lost 4 bases, and 9 bases lay between the germline ends. There are 13 residues in the CDR3. CDR1 is SGHRS, CDR2 YFSETQ, per germline. The CDR3: CASSPGIYNEQFF. The CDR3 coding sequence is TGCGCCAGCAGCCCAGGAATTTACAATGAGCAGTTCTTC.

V and J are TRBV5-1 and TRBJ2-6; 7 bases fit TRBD2. Germline V CDR1 and CDR2: SGHRS, YFSETQ. V trimming: 0 bases; J trimming: 9 bases; junction bases outside the gene matches: 15. The CDR3 contains 18 residues. The CDR3 spells CASSLERGGIPRGNVLTF. The CDR3 region has the DNA TGCGCCAGCAGCTTGGAGAGGGGAGGGATCCCTCGAGGCAACGTCCTGACTTTC.

This clone was detected a few times. The V and J genes are TRBV27 and TRBJ2-2; D perhaps matches TRBD2 (6 bases). Germline CDR1 and CDR2: MNHEY and SMNVEV (reference sequence). Trimming shortened V by 7 bases and J by 4 bases, and 13 bases separated the two germline ends. The CDR3 consists of 14 residues. CDR3 in amino acids: CASTLAPTTGELFF. CDR3 nucleotide sequence: TGTGCCAGCACCCTAGCGCCTACCACCGGGGAGCTGTTTTTT.

The V and J genes are TRBV27 and TRBJ2-7, with a tentative D call TRBD1 (6 bases). V was clipped by 5 bases and J by 3 bases, with 17 bases between them. This CDR3 has 15 residues. The V gene's germline CDR1 is MNHEY and CDR2 SMNVEV (reference sequence). Here the CDR3 reads CASSPRLIGGYEQYF. The CDR3, as DNA: TGTGCCAGCAGTCCTCGTCTGATAGGGGGCTACGAGCAGTACTTC.

The chain is built from TRBV11-3 and TRBJ2-7, with 11 bases matching TRBD2. Germline CDR1 SGHNT, CDR2 YENEEA. The length of the CDR3 is 15 residues. V dropped 3 bases and J dropped 6; count of bases not matched to a gene: 7. CDR3 sequence: CASSFPRLAGFEQYF. CDR3 sequence (DNA): TGTGCCAGCAGCTTCCCTCGACTAGCGGGATTCGAGCAGTACTTC.

The rearrangement uses TRBV25-1 and TRBJ2-2, with 13 bases fitting TRBD2. Germline CDR1 reads MGHDK; CDR2 reads SYGVNS. This CDR3 region has 17 residues. After removal of 2 bases from V and 4 bases from J, the junction contained 4 bases not matched to a gene. CDR3 in DNA: TGTGCCAGCAGTGAAGTGGGACTAGCGGGGTCCACCGGGGAGCTGTTTTTT. Encoded protein: CASSEVGLAGSTGELFF.

This chain links TRBV3-1 (or the pseudogene TRBV3-2) with TRBJ1-6; 7 bases align to TRBD1. Looked up from germline, CDR1 is LGHDT and CDR2 is YNNKEL (reference sequence). The CDR3 is 15 residues long. Losses at the gene ends were 1 base for V and 16 bases for J; bases not matched to a gene: 13. CDR3 protein: CASSQGGTVMMELHF. The CDR3 DNA follows: TGTGCCAGCAGCCAAGGGGGGACAGTGATGATGGAACTCCACTTT.

The rearrangement uses TRBV11-2 and TRBJ1-2; D perhaps matches TRBD1 (5 bases). The V end lost 5 bases, the J end lost 1 base, and 17 bases lay between the germline ends. Germline lookup yields CDR1 SGHAT and CDR2 FQNNGV. The CDR3 runs to 16 residues. The CDR3 sequence is CASSLASRQGNYGYTF. The CDR3 coding sequence is TGTGCCAGCAGCCTGGCATCCCGGCAGGGTAACTATGGCTACACCTTC.

The chain employs TRBV28 and TRBJ1-2; 7 bases line up with TRBD1. The V and J ends lost 4 bases and 3 bases, in that order; junction bases with no gene match: 14. The germline CDR1 and CDR2 sequences are MDHEN and SYDVKM. The CDR3 totals 17 residues. CDR3 DNA sequence: TGTGCCAGCAGTTCCCCCGGGACAGAGACGAGGTACTATGGCTACACCTTC. Its protein is CASSSPGTETRYYGYTF.